Each of the 17 T cell receptor beta chains below was sequenced from the same sample in a study of T cell repertoires in cytomegalovirus infection. TCRdb used MiXCR to reprocess the reads, holding one entry per CDR3 protein. This sample has nearly 550,000 distinct CDR3 sequences, with 16% found just once. The sequenced sample consisted of CD8+ T cells from PBMCs. Receptor source: a human donor in good health (CMV status not recorded). Some clones in this sample may be carry-over from other donors' samples.

This clonotype showed up many times. The chain couples TRBV5-1 to TRBJ1-5, with 7 bases matching TRBD1. Germline values: CDR1 SGHRS, CDR2 YFSETQ. V trimming: 2 bases; J trimming: 6 bases; junction bases outside the gene matches: 8. CDR3 size: 15 residues. The DNA of the CDR3 is TGCGCCAGCAGCTTAATAAAGGGGGCAAGTCAGCCCCAGCATTTT. It yields the protein CASSLIKGASQPQHF. Filled out from reference TRBV5-1 and TRBJ1-5, the complete variable domain reads KAGVTQTPRYLIKTRGQQVTLSCSPISGHRSVSWYQQTPGQGLQFLFEYFSETQRNKGNFPGRFSGRQFSNSRSEMNVSTLELGDSALYLCASSLIKGASQPQHFGDGTRLSIL.

This clonotype was seen many times. The CDR3 region has the DNA TGTGCCAGCAGTGAACCGGGACGGAGAAGGAACGAGCAGTACTTC. Its translation: CASSEPGRRRNEQYF. The V call is TRBV6-1, the J call TRBJ2-7; D tentatively reads TRBD1 or TRBD2 (5 bases each). V was cut by 2 bases and J by 5 bases, with 16 bases left in between. The CDR3 contains 15 residues. From germline, CDR1 is MNHNS and CDR2 SASEGT.

J is TRBJ1-2 and V is TRBV12-3 or TRBV12-4; D remains ambiguous. With 7 bases removed from V and 6 bases from J, the gap between germline ends came to 12 bases. This CDR3 spans 12 amino acids. The CDR3 DNA follows: TGTGCCAGCACCCTAGACGGAGATGGCTACACCTTC. This codes for CASTLDGDGYTF.

This clonotype was recorded only once. A much larger clone differs by one base, so this may be a read error. The conserved phenylalanine or tryptophan normally closing the CDR3 is absent here, so this likely arose from a read error. The chain is built from TRBV4-1 and TRBJ2-1, with TRBD2 matching over 10 bases. The CDR3 is made up of 17 amino acids. Germline CDR1 and CDR2: MGHRA and YSYEKL. The junction had 8 bases not matched to a gene; V was cut back by 0 bases and J by 6 bases. The CDR3 DNA reads as TGCGCCAGCAGCCAAGATCTCACGGGACTAGCGAGCAATGAGCAGTTCTTA. Translating gives CASSQDLTGLASNEQFL.

This clonotype was seen repeatedly, ten times or more. The chain carries TRBV7-2 and TRBJ1-1; 7 bases match TRBD1. The germline V gene has CDR1 SGHTA and CDR2 FQGNSA. The CDR3 totals 16 residues. V lost 1 base and J lost 0; bases outside the gene matches: 5. DNA of the CDR3: TGTGCCAGCAGCTTAGAGGGACAGATCATGAACACTGAAGCTTTCTTT. Translated, it gives CASSLEGQIMNTEAFF.

This clonotype has at least ten counts. The V gene is TRBV20-1, the J gene TRBJ1-1; possibly TRBD1 for D (6 bases). The CDR3 covers 15 residues. Germline values: CDR1 DFQATT, CDR2 SNEGSKA (reference sequence). V was pared by 2 bases and J by 1 base, with 14 bases between. The CDR3 DNA follows: TGCAGTGCTAGATCCCCGGAGACAGGGAACACTGAAGCTTTCTTT. Amino acid sequence: CSARSPETGNTEAFF.

Note on this clonotype: A much larger clonotype is one base distant, so this may be a read error. Here the CDR3 omits its conserved ending phenylalanine or tryptophan, so a read error is the likely source. V is TRBV11-1 and J is TRBJ2-7; 10 bases agree with TRBD1. Losses at the gene ends were 5 bases for V and 2 bases for J; bases not matched to a gene: 6. The CDR3 has 15 amino acids. CDR1 and CDR2 (germline): SGHAT, FQDESV (reference sequence). The CDR3 is CASSLRDRGPYEQYL. As DNA, the CDR3 is TGTGCCAGCAGCCTCCGGGACAGGGGTCCCTACGAGCAGTACTTA.

This clonotype was seen a handful of times. V is TRBV19 and J is TRBJ2-1, with 8 bases that match TRBD1. V was pared by 4 bases and J by 2 bases, with 10 bases of the junction left unmatched. CDR3 length equals 17 residues. Looked up from germline, CDR1 is LNHDA and CDR2 is SQIVND (reference sequence). The CDR3: CASSTKTGDAPYNEQFF. The CDR3 nucleotides read TGTGCCAGTAGTACGAAGACAGGGGATGCCCCCTACAATGAGCAGTTCTTC.

The chain links TRBV12-5 to TRBJ1-1; the match to TRBD1 covers 9 bases. CDR3 size: 16 residues. V shed 4 bases, J shed 2 bases, and the junction held 8 bases outside the gene matches. Germline V gene lookup returns CDR1 LGHNT and CDR2 FRNRAP. CDR3 in DNA: TGTGCTAGTGGTTACCCCCCGGACAGGGGAAACACTGAAGCTTTCTTT. This translates into CASGYPPDRGNTEAFF.

The chain has TRBV2 and TRBJ1-5; no reliable D call. The germline V gene encodes CDR1 SNHLY and CDR2 FYNNEI. CDR3 length equals 15 residues. V was cut by 5 bases and J by 0 bases, with 11 bases left in between. The CDR3: CASSLRENSNQPQHF. DNA of the CDR3: TGTGCCAGCAGTCTAAGGGAGAATAGCAATCAGCCCCAGCATTTT.

This chain uses TRBV27 with TRBJ2-7; 9 bases align to TRBD1. The germline gives CDR1 MNHEY, CDR2 SMNVEV (reference sequence). V lost 1 base to trimming and J lost 6 bases; unmatched junction nucleotides: 10. The CDR3 contains 16 residues. The CDR3 DNA sequence: TGTGCCAGCAGTTTATTGGGGGGACAGGGATCCCTCGAGCAGTACTTC. It is translated as CASSLLGGQGSLEQYF.

The chain links TRBV11-3 to TRBJ2-1; D not certain. The germline V and J ends were trimmed by 0 bases and 9 bases, with 9 bases remaining between them. The CDR3 runs 13 residues. In germline, CDR1 is SGHNT, CDR2 YENEEA. CDR3 in amino acids: CASSLEGHLEQFF. The CDR3 bases are TGTGCCAGCAGCTTAGAGGGCCACCTTGAGCAGTTCTTC.

This clonotype was seen at least ten times. The chain combines TRBV7-6 with TRBJ1-2; no clear D. The V end was cut by 1 base, the J end by 7 bases, with 19 bases between. The CDR3 runs 16 residues. CDR1 is SGHVS, CDR2 FNYEAQ, per germline. This chain's CDR3 is CASSLESEGRRIGYTF. For the CDR3, the DNA is TGTGCCAGCAGCTTAGAATCGGAGGGTAGGCGGATTGGCTACACCTTC.

This clonotype was counted between two and nine times. This chain uses TRBV14 with TRBJ1-6, with D possibly matching TRBD1 (5 bases). CDR1 is SGHDN, CDR2 FVKESK, per germline. V shed 2 bases and J shed 10 bases, with 12 bases lying between them. This CDR3 region has 14 residues. CDR3 DNA sequence: TGTGCCAGCAGCCAATGGGGCCCAGGATCACCCCTCCACTTT. Amino acids: CASSQWGPGSPLHF.

The chain links TRBV13 to TRBJ2-5; TRBD1 might be the D (5 bases). The CDR3 consists of 15 residues. Trimming took 4 bases from V and 5 from J, leaving 17 bases between them. Germline lookup yields CDR1 PRHDT and CDR2 FYEKMQ (reference sequence). In DNA form, the CDR3 reads TGTGCCAGCAGCTCCCCGTCACGAAACAGGGAGACCCAGTACTTC. Amino acid sequence: CASSSPSRNRETQYF.

This clonotype occurred many times. The chain recombines TRBV6-1 with TRBJ2-5; D unresolved. CDR1 is MNHNS and CDR2 is SASEGT in the germline V gene. V was cut by 11 bases and J by 5 bases, with 18 bases left in between. CDR3 length: 13 amino acids. The CDR3 here is CACGTWTRETQYF. Here the CDR3 DNA reads TGTGCCTGTGGTACTTGGACGAGGGAGACCCAGTACTTC.

This clonotype was recorded many times. The chain employs TRBV7-6 and TRBJ1-6; D is undetermined. Germline values: CDR1 SGHVS, CDR2 FNYEAQ. This CDR3 comprises 15 residues. V lost 6 bases and J lost 3, with 12 bases in between. The CDR3 reads CASSLERIYNSPLHF. The CDR3 DNA reads as TGTGCCAGCAGTCTGGAACGGATCTATAATTCACCCCTCCACTTT.